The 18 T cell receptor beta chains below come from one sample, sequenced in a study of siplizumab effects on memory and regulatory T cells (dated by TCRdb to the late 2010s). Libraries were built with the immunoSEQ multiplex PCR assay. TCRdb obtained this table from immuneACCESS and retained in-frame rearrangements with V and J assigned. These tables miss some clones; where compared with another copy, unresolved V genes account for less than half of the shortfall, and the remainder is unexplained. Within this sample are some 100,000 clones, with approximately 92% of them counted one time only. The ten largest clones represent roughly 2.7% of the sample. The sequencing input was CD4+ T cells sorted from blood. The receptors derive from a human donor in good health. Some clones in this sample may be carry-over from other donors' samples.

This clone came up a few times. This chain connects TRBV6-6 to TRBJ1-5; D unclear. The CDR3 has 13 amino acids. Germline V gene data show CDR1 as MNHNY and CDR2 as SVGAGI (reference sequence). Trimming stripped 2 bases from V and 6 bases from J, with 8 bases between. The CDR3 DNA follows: TGTGCCAGCAGTTACGGGCAGCTTCAGCCCCAGCATTTT. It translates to CASSYGQLQPQHF.

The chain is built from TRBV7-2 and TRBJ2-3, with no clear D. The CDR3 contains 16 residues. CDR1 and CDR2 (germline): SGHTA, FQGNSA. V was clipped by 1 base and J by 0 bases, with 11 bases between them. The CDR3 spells CASSLVTGLSTDTQYF. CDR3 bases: TGTGCCAGCAGCTTAGTGACGGGTCTTAGCACAGATACGCAGTATTTT.

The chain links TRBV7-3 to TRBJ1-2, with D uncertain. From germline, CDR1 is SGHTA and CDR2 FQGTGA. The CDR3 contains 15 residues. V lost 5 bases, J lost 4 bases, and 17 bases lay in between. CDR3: CASSPHSSDRYGYTF. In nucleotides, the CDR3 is TGTGCCAGCAGCCCCCATTCGTCGGACCGCTATGGCTACACCTTC.

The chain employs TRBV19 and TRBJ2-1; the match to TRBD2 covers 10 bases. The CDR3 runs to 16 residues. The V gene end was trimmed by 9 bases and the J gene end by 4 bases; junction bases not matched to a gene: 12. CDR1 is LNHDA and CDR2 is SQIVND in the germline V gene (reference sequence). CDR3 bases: TGTGCCAGCCGAAACCAGCTAGCGGGAGTGTACAATGAGCAGTTCTTC. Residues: CASRNQLAGVYNEQFF.

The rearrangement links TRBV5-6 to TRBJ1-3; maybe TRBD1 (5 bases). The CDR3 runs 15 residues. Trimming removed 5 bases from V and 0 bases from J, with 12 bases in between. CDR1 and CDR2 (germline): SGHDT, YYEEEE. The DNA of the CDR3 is TGTGCCAGCAGGCTAACAGGTCCCTCTGGAAACACCATATATTTT. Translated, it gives CASRLTGPSGNTIYF.

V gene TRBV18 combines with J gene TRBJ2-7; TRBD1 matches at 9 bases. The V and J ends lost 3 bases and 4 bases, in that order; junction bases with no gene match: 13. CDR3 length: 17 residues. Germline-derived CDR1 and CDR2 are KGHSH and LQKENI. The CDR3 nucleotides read TGTGCCAGCTCACCCTCACAGGGGGCGAGTAGTGTTTACGAGCAGTACTTC. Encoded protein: CASSPSQGASSVYEQYF.

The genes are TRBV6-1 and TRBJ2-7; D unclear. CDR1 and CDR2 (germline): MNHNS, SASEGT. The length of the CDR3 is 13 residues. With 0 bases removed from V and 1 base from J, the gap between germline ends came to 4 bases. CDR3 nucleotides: TGTGCCAGCAGTGAAGCCCATTCCTACGAGCAGTACTTC. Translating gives CASSEAHSYEQYF.

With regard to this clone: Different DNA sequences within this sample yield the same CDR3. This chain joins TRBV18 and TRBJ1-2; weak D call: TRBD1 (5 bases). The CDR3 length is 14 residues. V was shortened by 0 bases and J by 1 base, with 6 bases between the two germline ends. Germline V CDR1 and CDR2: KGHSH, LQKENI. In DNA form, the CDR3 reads TGTGCCAGCTCACCACCGACAGTTAACTATGGCTACACCTTC. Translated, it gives CASSPPTVNYGYTF.

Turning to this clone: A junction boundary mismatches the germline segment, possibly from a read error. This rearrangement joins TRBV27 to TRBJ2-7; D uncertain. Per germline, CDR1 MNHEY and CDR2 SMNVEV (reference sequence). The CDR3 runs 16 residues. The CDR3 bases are TGTGCCAGCAGATTATCGCCGCCATCTAGCTCCTACGAGCAGTACTTC. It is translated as CASRLSPPSSSYEQYF.

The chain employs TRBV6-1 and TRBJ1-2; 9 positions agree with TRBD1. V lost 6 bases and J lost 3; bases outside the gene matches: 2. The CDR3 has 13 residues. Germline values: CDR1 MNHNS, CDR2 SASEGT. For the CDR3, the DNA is TGTGCCAGCAGCCGGGACAGGGACTATGGCTACACCTTC. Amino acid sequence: CASSRDRDYGYTF.

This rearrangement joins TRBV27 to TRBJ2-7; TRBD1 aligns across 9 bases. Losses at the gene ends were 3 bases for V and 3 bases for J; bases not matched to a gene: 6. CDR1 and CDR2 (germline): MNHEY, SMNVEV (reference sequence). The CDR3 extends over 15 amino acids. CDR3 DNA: TGTGCCAGCAGTTTGTCTCCGGGACAGGGCTACGAGCAGTACTTC. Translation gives CASSLSPGQGYEQYF.

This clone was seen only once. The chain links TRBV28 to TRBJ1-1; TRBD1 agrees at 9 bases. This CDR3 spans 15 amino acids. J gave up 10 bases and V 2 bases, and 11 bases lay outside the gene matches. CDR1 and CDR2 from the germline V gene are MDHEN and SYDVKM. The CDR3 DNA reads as TGTGCCAGCAGTTTACGCTACCCGGGACAGGGTGTAGCTTTCTTT. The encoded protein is CASSLRYPGQGVAFF.

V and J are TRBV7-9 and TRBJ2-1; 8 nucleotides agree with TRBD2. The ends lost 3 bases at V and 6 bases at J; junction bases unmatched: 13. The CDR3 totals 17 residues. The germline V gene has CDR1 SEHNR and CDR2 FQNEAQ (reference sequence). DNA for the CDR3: TGTGCCAGCAGCTTTGCCGGGACTAGGGGCTCTCGCAATGAGCAGTTCTTC. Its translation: CASSFAGTRGSRNEQFF.

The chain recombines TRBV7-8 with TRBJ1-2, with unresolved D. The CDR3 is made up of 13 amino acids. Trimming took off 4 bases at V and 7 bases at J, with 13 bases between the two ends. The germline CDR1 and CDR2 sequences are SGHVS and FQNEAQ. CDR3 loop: CASSWEGSGGYTF. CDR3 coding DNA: TGTGCCAGCAGCTGGGAAGGGAGTGGTGGCTACACCTTC.

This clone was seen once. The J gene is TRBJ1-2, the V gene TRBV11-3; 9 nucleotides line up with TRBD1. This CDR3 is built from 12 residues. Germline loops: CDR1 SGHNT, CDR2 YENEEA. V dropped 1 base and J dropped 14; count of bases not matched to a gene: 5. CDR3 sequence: CASSLGRDRATF. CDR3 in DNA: TGTGCCAGCAGCTTAGGCCGGGACAGGGCTACCTTC.

CDR3 sequence reads: CASSLEGGPTDTQYF. CDR3 sequence (DNA): TGTGCCAGCAGCTTGGAAGGGGGTCCTACAGATACGCAGTATTTT. V usage is TRBV5-8 and J usage is TRBJ2-3; D possibly corresponds to TRBD1 (6 bases). Trimming shortened V by 0 bases and J by 3 bases, and 11 bases separated the two germline ends. Germline CDR1 and CDR2: SGHTS and YDEGEE. CDR3 size: 15 residues.

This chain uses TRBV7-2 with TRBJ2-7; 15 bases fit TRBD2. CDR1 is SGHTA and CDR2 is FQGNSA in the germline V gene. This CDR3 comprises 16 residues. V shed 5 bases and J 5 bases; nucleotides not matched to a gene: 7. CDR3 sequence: CASSPAGLAGGNEQYF. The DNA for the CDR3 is TGTGCCAGCAGCCCGGCGGGACTAGCGGGAGGAAACGAGCAGTACTTC.

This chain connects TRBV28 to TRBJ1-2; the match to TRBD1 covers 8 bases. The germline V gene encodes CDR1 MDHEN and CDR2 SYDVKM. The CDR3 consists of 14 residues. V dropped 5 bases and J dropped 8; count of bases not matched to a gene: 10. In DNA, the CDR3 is TGTGCCAGCAGTCCCCTCACAGGGGGTGACGGCTACACCTTC. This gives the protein CASSPLTGGDGYTF.